The 20 T cell receptor beta chains below were found in one sample sequenced in a study of T cell clones after liver transplantation. The table came from immunoSEQ multiplex PCR; TCRdb's copy has only in-frame clones and leaves some out. The sample has approximately 55,000 clones; about two thirds are singletons. The sample consisted of CD4+ T cells from blood, taken before liver transplant. All receptors come from a human donor who received a liver transplant.

The chain is built from TRBV11-1 and TRBJ2-1, with 7 bases aligning to TRBD2. The CDR3 has 15 amino acids. Losses at the gene ends were 5 bases for V and 5 bases for J; bases not matched to a gene: 9. Germline CDR1 SGHAT, CDR2 FQDESV (reference sequence). The CDR3: CASSPGTNTDNEQFF. The CDR3 DNA reads TGTGCCAGCAGCCCTGGGACTAACACCGACAATGAGCAGTTCTTC.

The chain carries TRBV7-9 and TRBJ1-6, with TRBD1 matching over 7 bases. CDR3 length: 14 residues. Per germline, CDR1 SEHNR and CDR2 FQNEAQ (reference sequence). V trimming: 5 bases; J trimming: 9 bases; junction bases outside the gene matches: 7. The CDR3 protein is CASSPGQETSPLHF. CDR3 sequence (DNA): TGTGCCAGCAGCCCCGGACAGGAAACTTCACCCCTCCACTTT.

This clone is a singleton in its sample. The chain uses TRBV29-1 and TRBJ1-2; 12 bases match TRBD1. The CDR3 length is 12 residues. The trim removed 6 bases at V and 11 bases at J, leaving 7 bases unmatched. The germline CDR1 and CDR2 sequences are SQVTM and ANQGSEA. The CDR3 region is CSVGQGATWYTF. DNA for the CDR3: TGCAGCGTGGGACAGGGGGCAACCTGGTACACCTTC.

This chain joins TRBV2 and TRBJ2-2, with TRBD1 as a possible D gene (6 bases). CDR1 and CDR2 (germline): SNHLY, FYNNEI. Deletions cut 6 bases from V and 2 bases from J, with 13 bases between. The CDR3 has 15 amino acids. The CDR3 protein is CASRPDSLNTGELFF. The CDR3 DNA reads as TGTGCCAGCAGGCCGGACAGTCTCAACACCGGGGAGCTGTTTTTT.

V gene TRBV5-4 combines with J gene TRBJ2-5; tentatively, D is TRBD1 (5 bases). From germline, CDR1 is SGHNT and CDR2 YYREEE (reference sequence). With 4 bases removed from V and 5 bases from J, the gap between germline ends came to 18 bases. The length of the CDR3 is 15 residues. The chain's CDR3 is CASSPEGVRVETQYF. In nucleotides, the CDR3 is TGTGCCAGCAGCCCGGAAGGGGTCAGGGTGGAGACCCAGTACTTC.

The V gene is TRBV6-1, the J gene TRBJ1-5; 11 bases fit TRBD1. The CDR3 extends over 15 amino acids. Trimming cost V 1 base and J 5 bases; bases outside gene matches: 1. From germline, CDR1 is MNHNS and CDR2 SASEGT. CDR3 amino acids: CASSEGTGGHQPQHF. Here the CDR3 DNA reads TGTGCCAGCAGTGAAGGGACAGGGGGCCATCAGCCCCAGCATTTT.

The gene calls are TRBV28 and TRBJ1-2, with 7 bases aligning to TRBD1. V trimming: 3 bases; J trimming: 1 base; junction bases outside the gene matches: 5. The CDR3 has 15 residues. Germline V lookup: CDR1 MDHEN, CDR2 SYDVKM. Here the CDR3 reads CASSFHSGGNYGYTF. In nucleotides, the CDR3 is TGTGCCAGCAGTTTCCACTCAGGGGGTAACTATGGCTACACCTTC.

The rearrangement joins TRBV6-5 to TRBJ2-3; 7 nucleotides agree with TRBD1. The CDR3 spans 14 residues. Germline CDR1 is MNHEY and CDR2 is SVGAGI. The V gene end was trimmed by 8 bases and the J gene end by 0 bases; junction bases not matched to a gene: 5. In DNA, the CDR3 is TGTGCCAGCCAACCGGGACAGAGCACAGATACGCAGTATTTT. Translating gives CASQPGQSTDTQYF.

The chain links TRBV6-5 to TRBJ2-7; 9 bases line up with TRBD1. V shed 5 bases, J shed 5 bases, and the junction held 10 bases outside the gene matches. The germline V gene has CDR1 MNHEY and CDR2 SVGAGI. This CDR3 contains 15 residues. The CDR3, as DNA: TGTGCCAGCAGTCCTCGGGACAGGGTTACCAACGAGCAGTACTTC. It is translated as CASSPRDRVTNEQYF.

The chain joins TRBV19 to TRBJ2-7; the match to TRBD1 covers 11 bases. The trim removed 5 bases at V and 6 bases at J, leaving 6 bases unmatched. CDR1 is LNHDA and CDR2 is SQIVND in the germline V gene (reference sequence). The CDR3 has 14 residues. The CDR3 DNA is TGTGCCAGTAGTCTGGACAGGGGGCTCGGCGAGCAGTACTTC. This translates into CASSLDRGLGEQYF.

The gene calls are TRBV2 and TRBJ1-5; D uncertain. Trimming cost V 3 bases and J 0 bases, with 6 bases left between them. The germline V gene encodes CDR1 SNHLY and CDR2 FYNNEI. The CDR3 sequence is 14 residues long. The CDR3 DNA reads as TGTGCCAGCAGTGACCACGGTAGCAATCAGCCCCAGCATTTT. Translation: CASSDHGSNQPQHF.

The chain recombines TRBV28 with TRBJ2-7; no clear D. Germline V gives CDR1 MDHEN, CDR2 SYDVKM. V shed 7 bases and J shed 1 base, with 14 bases lying between them. This CDR3 contains 14 residues. CDR3 in DNA: TGTGCCAGCATCCCTTCGCCAGTATCCTACGAGCAGTACTTC. Encoded protein: CASIPSPVSYEQYF.

The chain carries TRBV5-1 and TRBJ2-1, with 7 bases identical to TRBD1. Per germline, CDR1 SGHRS and CDR2 YFSETQ. There are 13 residues in the CDR3. Trimming took 7 bases from V and 6 from J; bases not matched to a gene: 7. CDR3 DNA sequence: TGCGCCAGCTCCCTGACAGGGACCAATGAGCAGTTCTTC. Translation: CASSLTGTNEQFF.

V and J are TRBV7-9 and TRBJ1-6; D is unclear. This CDR3 region has 15 residues. Between the trimmed V and J ends, which lost 4 bases and 4 bases, there was a span of 11 bases. From germline, CDR1 is SEHNR and CDR2 FQNEAQ (reference sequence). The CDR3 is CASSSALHYNSPLHF. In DNA form, the CDR3 reads TGTGCCAGCAGCTCAGCACTCCATTATAATTCACCCCTCCACTTT. Supplemented by reference TRBV7-9 and TRBJ1-6, the full variable domain reads DTGVSQNPRHKITKRGQNVTFRCDPISEHNRLYWYRQTLGQGPEFLTYFQNEAQLEKSRLLSDRFSAERPKGSFSTLEIQRTEQGDSAMYLCASSSALHYNSPLHFGNGTRLTVT.

V usage is TRBV5-1 and J usage is TRBJ2-3; 7 bases match TRBD2. This CDR3 is built from 15 residues. Per germline, CDR1 SGHRS and CDR2 YFSETQ. J gave up 1 base and V 0 bases, and 2 bases lay outside the gene matches. CDR3 loop: CASSLAAGGTDTQYF. DNA for the CDR3: TGCGCCAGCAGCTTGGCCGCGGGGGGCACAGATACGCAGTATTTT.

The chain is built from TRBV9 and TRBJ1-1; 12 bases are shared with TRBD1. This CDR3 is built from 15 residues. V shed 3 bases and J 1 base; nucleotides not matched to a gene: 1. Germline CDR1 reads SGDLS; CDR2 reads YYNGEE. CDR3 sequence (DNA): TGTGCCAGCAGCGAGGGACAGGGGGCGAACACTGAAGCTTTCTTT. Translating it yields CASSEGQGANTEAFF. The full variable domain, in which reference TRBV9 and TRBJ1-1 provide the parts outside the CDR3, is DSGVTQTPKHLITATGQRVTLRCSPRSGDLSVYWYQQSLDQGLQFLIQYYNGEERAKGNILERFSAQQFPDLHSELNLSSLELGDSALYFCASSEGQGANTEAFFGQGTRLTVV.

This chain connects TRBV2 to TRBJ2-3, with 7 nucleotides matching TRBD1. J lost 0 bases, V lost 4 bases, and 4 bases had no gene match. This CDR3 has 15 residues. The germline V gene encodes CDR1 SNHLY and CDR2 FYNNEI. The CDR3 region has the DNA TGTGCCAGCAGTGGTAGGGGGCGAAGCACAGATACGCAGTATTTT. Residues: CASSGRGRSTDTQYF.

The chain links TRBV9 to TRBJ1-2; D perhaps matches TRBD1 (5 bases). CDR3 length equals 15 residues. Germline V gene data show CDR1 as SGDLS and CDR2 as YYNGEE. V was pared by 0 bases and J by 4 bases, with 13 bases between. The chain's CDR3 is CASSVAQQAGYGYTF. CDR3 DNA: TGTGCCAGCAGCGTAGCTCAACAGGCTGGCTATGGCTACACCTTC.

The chain links TRBV5-6 to TRBJ1-2, with D possibly being TRBD1 (6 bases). The CDR3 runs to 14 residues. CDR1 SGHDT and CDR2 YYEEEE come from the germline V gene. Deletions cut 4 bases from V and 8 bases from J, with 18 bases between. For the CDR3, the DNA is TGTGCCAGCAGCGTTCAGGGGATAGCGGGGGGCTACACCTTC. Amino acids: CASSVQGIAGGYTF.

This chain joins TRBV7-9 and TRBJ2-5, with D hard to call. V was trimmed by 1 base and J by 2 bases, leaving 8 bases between them. The germline CDR1 and CDR2 sequences are SEHNR and FQNEAQ (reference sequence). CDR3 length: 14 residues. The CDR3, as DNA: TGTGCCAGCAGCTTAGTACAGTATCAAGAGACCCAGTACTTC. This codes for CASSLVQYQETQYF. The variable domain in full, completed from reference TRBV7-9 and TRBJ2-5, reads DTGVSQNPRHKITKRGQNVTFRCDPISEHNRLYWYRQTLGQGPEFLTYFQNEAQLEKSRLLSDRFSAERPKGSFSTLEIQRTEQGDSAMYLCASSLVQYQETQYFGPGTRLLVL.